The 25 T cell receptor beta chains reported below all come from one sample, sequenced in a study of graft-versus-host responses after intestinal transplantation (dated by TCRdb to the early 2020s). Dithiothreitol, EDTA incubations and collagenase D digestion were used to isolate intraepithelial and lamina propria lymphocytes from graft specimens. Library generation was performed with the immunoSEQ multiplex PCR assay. This immuneACCESS table, as held by TCRdb, lists in-frame sequences with V and J called but not all clones. Of the missing ones, under half trace to an unresolved V gene in checked studies; the others have no known cause. Counted in this sample were about 13,000 clones; about 67% of them appeared once. The top ten clones comprise roughly 7.2% of the sample. The sample here was ileum tissue, taken 16 days after intestinal transplant. These receptors were collected from a human patient who received an intestinal transplant, so some T cells may come from the graft donor.

This chain joins TRBV5-6 and TRBJ2-5, with D possibly being TRBD1 (5 bases). This CDR3 has 13 amino acids. Trimming cost V 4 bases and J 4 bases, with 11 bases left between them. Germline V gene lookup returns CDR1 SGHDT and CDR2 YYEEEE. The DNA for the CDR3 is TGTGCCAGCAGCCCGCAGGGTGGAGAGACCCAGTACTTC. Protein: CASSPQGGETQYF.

The chain is built from TRBV6-4 and TRBJ2-5; 8 nucleotides agree with TRBD2. The germline V gene encodes CDR1 MRHNA and CDR2 SNTAGT. The CDR3 consists of 15 residues. The trim removed 3 bases at V and 1 base at J, leaving 4 bases unmatched. The CDR3 protein is CASSEKSGGQETQYF. The CDR3 bases are TGTGCCAGCAGTGAAAAGAGCGGGGGCCAAGAGACCCAGTACTTC.

V is TRBV2 and J is TRBJ2-1; 9 bases are shared with TRBD2. Per the germline V gene, CDR1 is SNHLY and CDR2 is FYNNEI. This CDR3 spans 13 amino acids. V was pared by 8 bases and J by 12 bases, with 11 bases of the junction left unmatched. The CDR3 nucleotides are TGTGCCAGCGGAGGCGAGCGGGGGGACCGGCAGTTCTTC. Its protein product is CASGGERGDRQFF.

The rearrangement joins TRBV28 to TRBJ1-1; TRBD1 is a possible D gene (5 bases). The germline V and J ends were trimmed by 4 bases and 4 bases, with 7 bases remaining between them. Germline V gives CDR1 MDHEN, CDR2 SYDVKM. The CDR3 is 12 residues long. The CDR3 protein is CASSSGGTEAFF. The CDR3 coding sequence is TGTGCCAGCAGTTCGGGGGGCACTGAAGCTTTCTTT.

The chain has TRBV28 and TRBJ1-1; D is ambiguous. CDR1 MDHEN and CDR2 SYDVKM come from the germline V gene. The V gene lost 8 bases and the J gene lost 1 base, with 5 bases spanning the gap. The CDR3 spans 11 residues. CDR3 region: CASRGNTEAFF. For the CDR3, the DNA is TGTGCCAGCCGGGGGAACACTGAAGCTTTCTTT.

V usage is TRBV2 and J usage is TRBJ2-7; 11 positions match TRBD2. J gave up 5 bases and V 6 bases, and 6 bases lay outside the gene matches. The CDR3 runs to 14 residues. Germline V gene lookup returns CDR1 SNHLY and CDR2 FYNNEI. Written as DNA, the CDR3 is TGTGCCAGCAGCCTAACTAGCGGGAGTAACGAGCAGTACTTC. Its translation is CASSLTSGSNEQYF.

This clone was observed a handful of times. This sequence joins TRBV19 and TRBJ1-4; 7 bases are a match to TRBD1. Germline trimming cut 5 bases from V and 8 bases from J; bases unmatched to any gene: 8. The CDR3 sequence is 14 residues long. CDR1 is LNHDA, CDR2 SQIVND, per germline (reference sequence). The CDR3 DNA reads TGTGCCAGTAGTGAGGGACAGCCGGGAGAAAAACTGTTTTTT. Amino acids: CASSEGQPGEKLFF. The full variable domain, its missing parts supplied by reference TRBV19 and TRBJ1-4, is DGGITQSPKYLFRKEGQNVTLSCEQNLNHDAMYWYRQDPGQGLRLIYYSQIVNDFQKGDIAEGYSVSREKKESFPLTVTSAQKNPTAFYLCASSEGQPGEKLFFGSGTQLSVL.

This clone was counted a single time. The V gene is TRBV21-1, the J gene TRBJ2-1; the tabulated D call, TRBD1, remains unverified against the DNA. TRBV21-1 corresponds to a pseudogene. This CDR3 spans 18 amino acids. The CDR3 DNA sequence: TGTGCCAGCAGCAAATTATCCACACAGGGTCCTTCCTACAATGAGCAGTTCTTC. Protein: CASSKLSTQGPSYNEQFF.

This chain joins TRBV6-5 and TRBJ2-2; D possibly corresponds to TRBD2 (6 bases). The CDR3 runs to 14 residues. The V end was cut by 8 bases, the J end by 2 bases, with 12 bases between. Germline V CDR1 and CDR2: MNHEY, SVGAGI. CDR3 protein: CASCGDQNTGELFF. The DNA for the CDR3 is TGTGCCAGCTGCGGGGACCAAAACACCGGGGAGCTGTTTTTT.

As regards this clone: The same CDR3 can be traced to other DNA sequences in this sample. The genes are TRBV6-5 and TRBJ2-2; D perhaps matches TRBD2 (5 bases). From germline, CDR1 is MNHEY and CDR2 SVGAGI. Trimming took off 10 bases at V and 4 bases at J, with 13 bases between the two ends. CDR3 size: 13 residues. CDR3 in amino acids: CATRFRGTGELFF. CDR3 in DNA: TGTGCCACTCGCTTCCGGGGCACCGGGGAGCTGTTTTTT.

This clone was detected a few times. This chain joins TRBV9 and TRBJ2-4; 11 bases fit TRBD2. Germline V gene data show CDR1 as SGDLS and CDR2 as YYNGEE. This CDR3 is 13 amino acids long. V trimming: 2 bases; J trimming: 9 bases; junction bases outside the gene matches: 1. CDR3 protein: CASSVGTSGIQYF. In DNA, the CDR3 is TGTGCCAGCAGCGTCGGGACTAGCGGCATTCAGTACTTC.

The chain couples TRBV10-1 to TRBJ2-7; TRBD1 aligns across 11 bases. Germline V gives CDR1 WNHNN, CDR2 SYGVQD (reference sequence). Trimming cost V 3 bases and J 3 bases; bases outside gene matches: 4. The CDR3 totals 15 residues. The CDR3 reads CASSDPGTGGYEQYF. CDR3 nucleotide sequence: TGCGCCAGCAGTGACCCCGGGACAGGGGGCTACGAGCAGTACTTC.

The CDR3 sequence: CASSQSSGNDEQYF. DNA of the CDR3: TGTGCCAGCAGCCAATCCAGCGGGAACGACGAGCAGTACTTC. The genes are TRBV4-2 and TRBJ2-7, with TRBD2 identical over 7 bases. This CDR3 is built from 14 residues. V was clipped by 2 bases and J by 5 bases; unmatched bases: 6. Germline CDR1 LGHNA, CDR2 YNFKEQ.

This chain connects TRBV29-1 to TRBJ2-7, with 7 bases aligning to TRBD2. Per the germline V gene, CDR1 is SQVTM and CDR2 is ANQGSEA. The CDR3 has 13 amino acids. V shed 1 base, J shed 2 bases, and the junction held 2 bases outside the gene matches. The CDR3 bases are TGCAGCGTTGAAGGTCGGGGGGCCTACGAGCAGTACTTC. Translating it yields CSVEGRGAYEQYF.

The rearrangement links TRBV6-6 to TRBJ1-2, with D tentatively TRBD1 (5 bases). V shed 0 bases and J shed 8 bases, with 10 bases lying between them. The CDR3 has 13 residues. Germline CDR1 MNHNY, CDR2 SVGAGI (reference sequence). DNA of the CDR3: TGTGCCAGCAGTTACTCCGCAGGGAACGGCTACACCTTC. Translating it yields CASSYSAGNGYTF.

This clone was seen only once. This chain uses TRBV7-2 with TRBJ1-1, with D hard to call. Trimming took 3 bases from V and 1 from J, leaving 12 bases between them. CDR3 size: 15 residues. Per the germline V gene, CDR1 is SGHTA and CDR2 is FQGNSA. CDR3 bases: TGTGCCAGCAGCTTTTTGTCCGCAGGGAACACTGAAGCTTTCTTT. It yields the protein CASSFLSAGNTEAFF. Looking up the rest from reference TRBV7-2 and TRBJ1-1 gives the full variable domain: GAGVSQSPSNKVTEKGKDVELRCDPISGHTALYWYRQSLGQGLEFLIYFQGNSAPDKSGLPSDRFSAERTGGSVSTLTIQRTQQEDSAVYLCASSFLSAGNTEAFFGQGTRLTVV.

This chain links TRBV27 with TRBJ2-5; TRBD1 matches 10 bases. The CDR3 contains 16 residues. V shed 5 bases and J 0 bases; nucleotides not matched to a gene: 6. CDR1 and CDR2 (germline): MNHEY, SMNVEV (reference sequence). CDR3 amino acids: CASSPWDRGYQETQYF. For the CDR3, the DNA is TGTGCCAGCAGTCCCTGGGACAGGGGTTACCAAGAGACCCAGTACTTC.

This clone was counted a single time. This rearrangement joins TRBV11-3 to TRBJ2-1; no clear D gene. The CDR3 totals 15 residues. V was pared by 4 bases and J by 5 bases, with 15 bases between. Germline V gene data show CDR1 as SGHNT and CDR2 as YENEEA. The DNA of the CDR3 is TGTGCCAGCAGCTCTTCTTTTGGCACACACAATGAGCAGTTCTTC. It is translated as CASSSSFGTHNEQFF.

The DNA for the CDR3 is TGTGCCAGCAGTTTTCTCGGGGTCACAGATACGCAGTATTTT. It encodes CASSFLGVTDTQYF. The genes are TRBV6-5 and TRBJ2-3; weak D call: TRBD2 (5 bases). The germline gives CDR1 MNHEY, CDR2 SVGAGI. This CDR3 is 14 amino acids long. Trimming left V 4 bases short and J 2 bases short, with 10 bases between.

V usage is TRBV11-2 and J usage is TRBJ1-1, with D possibly matching TRBD1 (6 bases). This CDR3 spans 14 amino acids. V shed 5 bases and J shed 4 bases, with 14 bases lying between them. Germline CDR1 SGHAT, CDR2 FQNNGV. The CDR3: CASSPTRGGTEAFF. CDR3 nucleotides: TGTGCCAGCAGCCCTACCAGGGGTGGCACTGAAGCTTTCTTT.

The J gene is TRBJ1-6, the V gene TRBV10-3; D not resolved. V was shortened by 6 bases and J by 6 bases, with 18 bases between the two germline ends. Germline V gene sequence: CDR1 ENHRY, CDR2 SYGVKD. CDR3 length equals 16 residues. CDR3 residues: CAISSDTNLINSPLHF. The CDR3 nucleotides are TGTGCCATCAGCTCCGACACCAACCTAATTAATTCACCCCTCCACTTT.

The V call is TRBV6-1, the J call TRBJ2-7; 7 positions agree with TRBD2. The CDR3 is made up of 15 amino acids. The J segment lost 4 bases and the V segment lost 5 bases, leaving 11 bases of the junction unmatched. Per germline, CDR1 MNHNS and CDR2 SASEGT. As DNA, the CDR3 is TGTGCCAGCAGTTGGATCGGGGGGACCAATTACGAGCAGTACTTC. It translates to CASSWIGGTNYEQYF.

The rearrangement joins TRBV11-2 to TRBJ2-7; 8 positions match TRBD1. V lost 4 bases to trimming and J lost 2 bases; unmatched junction nucleotides: 4. This CDR3 is built from 14 residues. Germline V CDR1 and CDR2: SGHAT, FQNNGV. CDR3 coding DNA: TGTGCCAGCAGCTGGGGACAGGTCCCCTACGAGCAGTACTTC. This gives the protein CASSWGQVPYEQYF.

The gene calls are TRBV27 and TRBJ2-7, with 9 bases that match TRBD1. Trimming cost V 5 bases and J 2 bases; bases outside gene matches: 4. Germline V lookup: CDR1 MNHEY, CDR2 SMNVEV (reference sequence). The length of the CDR3 is 14 residues. As DNA, the CDR3 is TGTGCCAGCAGTACCGGGACAGGGCCCTACGAGCAGTACTTC. Its protein is CASSTGTGPYEQYF.

The V and J genes are TRBV5-1 and TRBJ2-5; weak D call: TRBD2 (6 bases). The J call may be in error: the DNA end matches TRBJ2-7 better. CDR1 and CDR2 (germline): SGHRS, YFSETQ. The CDR3 is made up of 15 amino acids. CDR3 DNA sequence: TGCGCCAGCAGCTTGAGGTGGGGGGACGCCTACGAGCAGTACTTC. The encoded protein is CASSLRWGDAYEQYF.